This TCR beta chain stems from a study of cytomegalovirus exposure and HLA in healthy donors. Note on this clone: The target antigen is unknown.

Study-wide results and limits: Presence/absence analyses assumed roughly uniform sequencing depth across donors, which may not hold. Based on reports, TCR beta sequences accurately predicted HLA-A and HLA-B alleles for most subjects. Cytomegalovirus-associated TCR beta chains were listed, numbering 150 to 200.

60 Vbeta and 13 Jbeta primers were used in PCR. Repertoires were generated with immunoSEQ multiplex PCR, while TCRdb's copy carries only in-frame clones and drops some. The repertoire holds under 300,000 clones, 65% to 85% seen once, with 2% to 2.5% in the top ten. The CDR3 sequence is 11 residues long. V was clipped by 8 bases and J by 11 bases, with 15 bases between them. Per germline, CDR1 MNHEY and CDR2 SVGAGI. The clonotype was recovered from a female donor in good health and CMV-seronegative. The chain has TRBV6-5 and TRBJ2-5; D may be TRBD2 (6 bases). Specimen: PBMCs. The CDR3 coding sequence is TGTGCCAGCGGCCGTGGGGAGGAGCAGTACTTC. It encodes CASGRGEEQYF.